This entry is about one T cell receptor (beta chain). The antigen is undetermined. The CDR3 covers 19 residues. The germline CDR1 and CDR2 sequences are SGDLS and YYNGEE. The V and J ends lost 1 base and 2 bases, in that order; junction bases with no gene match: 11. The entry originates in a study of shared clonotypes between healthy human individuals. Study-level findings and limits: Limited genetic and exposure-history diversity came from having few donors. Naive CD4 clonotypes were shared across several donors at 4% to 5%.

An assay was performed, and its level was deep. Assay used: immunoSEQ multiplex PCR; TCRdb lists only in-frame clones, some missing. The repertoire holds 850,000 to 1,200,000 clones, with roughly 80% as singletons. The receptor comes from a man aged 18 to 29 in good health. The sequencing input was memory CD4+ T cells sorted from blood. Subset described: CD45RA-negative fraction. This chain uses TRBV9 with TRBJ2-4; 11 positions agree with TRBD2. The CDR3 sequence: CASSVSSGRLGGTKNIQYF. The CDR3 nucleotides read TGTGCCAGCAGCGTATCTAGCGGGAGGCTCGGAGGGACCAAAAACATTCAGTACTTC.